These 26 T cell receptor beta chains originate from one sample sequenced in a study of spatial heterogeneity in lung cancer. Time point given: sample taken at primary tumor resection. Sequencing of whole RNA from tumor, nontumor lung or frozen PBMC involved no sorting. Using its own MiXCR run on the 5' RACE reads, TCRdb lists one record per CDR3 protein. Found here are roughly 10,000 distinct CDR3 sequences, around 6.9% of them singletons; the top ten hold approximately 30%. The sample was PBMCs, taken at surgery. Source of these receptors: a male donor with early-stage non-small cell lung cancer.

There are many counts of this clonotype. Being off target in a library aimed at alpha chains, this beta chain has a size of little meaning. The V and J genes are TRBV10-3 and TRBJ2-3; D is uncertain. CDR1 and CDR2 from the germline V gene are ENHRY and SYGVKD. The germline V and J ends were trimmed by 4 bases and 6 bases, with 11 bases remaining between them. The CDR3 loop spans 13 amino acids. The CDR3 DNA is TGTGCCATCAGTGGGGCGGAGTCCGATACGCAGTATTTT. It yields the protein CAISGAESDTQYF.

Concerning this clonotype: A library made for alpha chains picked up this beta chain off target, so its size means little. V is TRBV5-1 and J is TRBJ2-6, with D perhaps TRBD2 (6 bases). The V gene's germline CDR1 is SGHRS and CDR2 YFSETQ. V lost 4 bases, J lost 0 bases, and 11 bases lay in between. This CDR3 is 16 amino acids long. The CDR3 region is CASSRGNPSGANVLTF. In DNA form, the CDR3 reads TGCGCCAGCAGCCGGGGGAACCCCTCTGGGGCCAACGTCCTGACTTTC.

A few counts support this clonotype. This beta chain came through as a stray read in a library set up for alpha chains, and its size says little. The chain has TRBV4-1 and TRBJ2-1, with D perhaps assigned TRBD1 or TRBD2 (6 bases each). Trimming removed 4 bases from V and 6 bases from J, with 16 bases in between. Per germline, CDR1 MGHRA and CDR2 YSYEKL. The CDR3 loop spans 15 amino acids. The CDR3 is CASSPARGQLNEQFF. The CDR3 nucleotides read TGCGCCAGCAGCCCGGCCCGGGGGCAACTCAATGAGCAGTTCTTC.

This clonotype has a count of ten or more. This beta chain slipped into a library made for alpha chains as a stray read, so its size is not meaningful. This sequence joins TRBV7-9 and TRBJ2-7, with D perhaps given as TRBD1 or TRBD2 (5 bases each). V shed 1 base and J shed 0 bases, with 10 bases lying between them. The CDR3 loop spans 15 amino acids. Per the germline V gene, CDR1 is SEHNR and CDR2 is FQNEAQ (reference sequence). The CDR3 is CASSLGGAISYEQYF. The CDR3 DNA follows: TGTGCCAGCAGCTTAGGAGGGGCGATCTCCTACGAGCAGTACTTC.

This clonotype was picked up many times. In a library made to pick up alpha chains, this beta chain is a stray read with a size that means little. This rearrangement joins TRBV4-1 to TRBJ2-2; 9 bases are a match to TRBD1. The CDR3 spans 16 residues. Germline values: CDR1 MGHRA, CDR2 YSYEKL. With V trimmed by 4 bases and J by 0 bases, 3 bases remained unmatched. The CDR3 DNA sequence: TGCGCCAGCAGCCCCGGGACAGGGCCGAACACCGGGGAGCTGTTTTTT. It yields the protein CASSPGTGPNTGELFF.

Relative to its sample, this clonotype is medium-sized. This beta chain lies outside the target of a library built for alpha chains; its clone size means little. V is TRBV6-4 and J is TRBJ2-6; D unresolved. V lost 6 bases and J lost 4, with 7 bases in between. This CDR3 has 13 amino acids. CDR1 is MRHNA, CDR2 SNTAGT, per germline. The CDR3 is CASRSTGANVLTF. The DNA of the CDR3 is TGTGCCAGCAGATCCACGGGGGCCAACGTCCTGACTTTC.

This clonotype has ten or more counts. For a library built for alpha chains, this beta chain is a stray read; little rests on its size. CDR3 nucleotide sequence: TGTGCCAGCAGGGAGAGGGCTACCTACAATGAGCAGTTCTTC. Its protein product is CASRERATYNEQFF. This rearrangement joins TRBV6-5 to TRBJ2-1; tentative D call: TRBD2 (5 bases). Germline V gives CDR1 MNHEY, CDR2 SVGAGI. V was pared by 6 bases and J by 2 bases, with 11 bases between. This CDR3 is built from 14 residues.

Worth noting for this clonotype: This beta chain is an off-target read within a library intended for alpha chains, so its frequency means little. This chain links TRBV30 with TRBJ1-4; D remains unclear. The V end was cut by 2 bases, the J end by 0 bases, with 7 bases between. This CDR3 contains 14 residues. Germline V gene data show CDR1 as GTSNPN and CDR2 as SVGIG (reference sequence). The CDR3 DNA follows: TGTGCCTGGAGTAATGGTGCAACTAATGAAAAACTGTTTTTT. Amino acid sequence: CAWSNGATNEKLFF.

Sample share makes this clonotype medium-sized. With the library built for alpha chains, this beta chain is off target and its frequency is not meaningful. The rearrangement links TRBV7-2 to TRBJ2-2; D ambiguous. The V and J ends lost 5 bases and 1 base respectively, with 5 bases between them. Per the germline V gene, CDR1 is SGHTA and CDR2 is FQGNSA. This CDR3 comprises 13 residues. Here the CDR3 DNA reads TGTGCCAGCAGCGCCAAGAACACCGGGGAGCTGTTTTTT. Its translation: CASSAKNTGELFF. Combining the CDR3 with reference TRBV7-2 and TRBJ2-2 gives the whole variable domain GAGVSQSPSNKVTEKGKDVELRCDPISGHTALYWYRQSLGQGLEFLIYFQGNSAPDKSGLPSDRFSAERTGGSVSTLTIQRTQQEDSAVYLCASSAKNTGELFFGEGSRLTVL.

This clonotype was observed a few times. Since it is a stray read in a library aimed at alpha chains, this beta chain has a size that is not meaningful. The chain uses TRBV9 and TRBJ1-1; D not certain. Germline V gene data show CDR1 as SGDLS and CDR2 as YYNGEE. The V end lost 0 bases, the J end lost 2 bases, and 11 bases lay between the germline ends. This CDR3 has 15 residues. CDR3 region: CASSVAPGYNTEAFF. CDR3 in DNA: TGTGCCAGCAGCGTAGCTCCGGGGTACAACACTGAAGCTTTCTTT.

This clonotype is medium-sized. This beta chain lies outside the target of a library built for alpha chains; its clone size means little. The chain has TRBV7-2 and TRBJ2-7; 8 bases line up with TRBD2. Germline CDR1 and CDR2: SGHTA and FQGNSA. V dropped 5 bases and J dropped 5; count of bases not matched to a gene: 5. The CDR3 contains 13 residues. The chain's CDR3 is CASSPLAGNEQYF. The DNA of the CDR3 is TGTGCCAGCAGCCCTCTAGCGGGCAACGAGCAGTACTTC. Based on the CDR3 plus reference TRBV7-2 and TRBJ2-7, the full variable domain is GAGVSQSPSNKVTEKGKDVELRCDPISGHTALYWYRQSLGQGLEFLIYFQGNSAPDKSGLPSDRFSAERTGGSVSTLTIQRTQQEDSAVYLCASSPLAGNEQYFGPGTRLTVT.

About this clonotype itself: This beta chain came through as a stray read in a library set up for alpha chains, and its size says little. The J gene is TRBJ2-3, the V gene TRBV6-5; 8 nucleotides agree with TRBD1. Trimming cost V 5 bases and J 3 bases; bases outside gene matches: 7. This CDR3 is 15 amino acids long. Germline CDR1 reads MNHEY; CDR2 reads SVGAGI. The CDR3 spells CASSLDRERTDTQYF. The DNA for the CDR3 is TGTGCCAGCAGTCTGGACAGGGAGAGAACAGATACGCAGTATTTT.

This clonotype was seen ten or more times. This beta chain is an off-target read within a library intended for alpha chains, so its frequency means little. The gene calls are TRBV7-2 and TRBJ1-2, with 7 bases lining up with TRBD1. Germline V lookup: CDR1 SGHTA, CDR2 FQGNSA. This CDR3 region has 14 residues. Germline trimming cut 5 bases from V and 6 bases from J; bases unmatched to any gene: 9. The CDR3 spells CASSPSTGNNGYTF. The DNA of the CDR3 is TGTGCCAGCAGCCCCTCGACAGGGAATAATGGCTACACCTTC.

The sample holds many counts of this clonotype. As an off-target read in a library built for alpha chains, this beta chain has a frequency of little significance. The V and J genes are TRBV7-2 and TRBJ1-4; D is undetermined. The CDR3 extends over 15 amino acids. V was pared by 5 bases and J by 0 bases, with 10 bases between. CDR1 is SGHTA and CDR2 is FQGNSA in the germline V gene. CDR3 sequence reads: CASSLRQATNEKLFF. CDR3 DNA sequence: TGTGCCAGCAGCCTGAGACAAGCAACTAATGAAAAACTGTTTTTT. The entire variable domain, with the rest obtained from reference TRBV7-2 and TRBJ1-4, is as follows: GAGVSQSPSNKVTEKGKDVELRCDPISGHTALYWYRQSLGQGLEFLIYFQGNSAPDKSGLPSDRFSAERTGGSVSTLTIQRTQQEDSAVYLCASSLRQATNEKLFFGSGTQLSVL.

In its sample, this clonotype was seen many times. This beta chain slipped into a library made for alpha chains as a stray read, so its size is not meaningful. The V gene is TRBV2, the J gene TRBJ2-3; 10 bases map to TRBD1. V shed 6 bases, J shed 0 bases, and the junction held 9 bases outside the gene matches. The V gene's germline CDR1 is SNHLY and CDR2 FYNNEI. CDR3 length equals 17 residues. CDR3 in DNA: TGTGCCAGCAGCCGACAGGGGGCCGTCGGTAGCACAGATACGCAGTATTTT. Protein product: CASSRQGAVGSTDTQYF. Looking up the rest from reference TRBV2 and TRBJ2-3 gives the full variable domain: EPEVTQTPSHQVTQMGQEVILRCVPISNHLYFYWYRQILGQKVEFLVSFYNNEISEKSEIFDDQFSVERPDGSNFTLKIRSTKLEDSAMYFCASSRQGAVGSTDTQYFGPGTRLTVL.

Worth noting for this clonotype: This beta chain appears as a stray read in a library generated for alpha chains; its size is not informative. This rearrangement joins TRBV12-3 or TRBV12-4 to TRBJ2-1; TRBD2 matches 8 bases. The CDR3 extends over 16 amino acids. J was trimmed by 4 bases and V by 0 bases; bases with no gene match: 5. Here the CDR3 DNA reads TGTGCCAGCAGTTTAGCGGGGACTAGTCTGTACAATGAGCAGTTCTTC. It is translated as CASSLAGTSLYNEQFF.

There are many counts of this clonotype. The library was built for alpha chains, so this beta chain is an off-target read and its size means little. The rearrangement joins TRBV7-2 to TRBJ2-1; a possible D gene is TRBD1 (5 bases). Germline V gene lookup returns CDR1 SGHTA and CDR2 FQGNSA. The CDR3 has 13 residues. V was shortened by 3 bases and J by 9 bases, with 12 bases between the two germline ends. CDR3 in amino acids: CASSFLQGTEQFF. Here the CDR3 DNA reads TGTGCCAGCAGCTTCTTGCAGGGTACTGAGCAGTTCTTC.

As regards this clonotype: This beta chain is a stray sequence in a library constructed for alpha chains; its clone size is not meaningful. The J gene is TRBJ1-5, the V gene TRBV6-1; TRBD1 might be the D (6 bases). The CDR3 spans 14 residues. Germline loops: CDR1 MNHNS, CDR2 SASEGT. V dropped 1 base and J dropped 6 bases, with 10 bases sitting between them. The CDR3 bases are TGTGCCAGCAGTGAAGAGACAGGTGTTCAGCCCCAGCATTTT. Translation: CASSEETGVQPQHF.

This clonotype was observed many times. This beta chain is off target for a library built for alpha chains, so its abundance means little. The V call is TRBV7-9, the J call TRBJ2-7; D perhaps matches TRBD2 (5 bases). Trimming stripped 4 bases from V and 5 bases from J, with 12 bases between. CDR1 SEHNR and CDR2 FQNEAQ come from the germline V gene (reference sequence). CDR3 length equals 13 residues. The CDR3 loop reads CASSYRFGDEQYF. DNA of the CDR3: TGTGCCAGCAGCTATAGGTTCGGGGACGAGCAGTACTTC.

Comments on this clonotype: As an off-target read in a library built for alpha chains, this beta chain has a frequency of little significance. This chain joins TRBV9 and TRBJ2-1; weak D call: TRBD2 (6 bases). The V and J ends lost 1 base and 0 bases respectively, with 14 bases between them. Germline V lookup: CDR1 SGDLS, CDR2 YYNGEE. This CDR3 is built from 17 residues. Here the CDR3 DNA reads TGTGCCAGCAGCGTACATACCGGGACTGCCTCCTACAATGAGCAGTTCTTC. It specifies CASSVHTGTASYNEQFF.

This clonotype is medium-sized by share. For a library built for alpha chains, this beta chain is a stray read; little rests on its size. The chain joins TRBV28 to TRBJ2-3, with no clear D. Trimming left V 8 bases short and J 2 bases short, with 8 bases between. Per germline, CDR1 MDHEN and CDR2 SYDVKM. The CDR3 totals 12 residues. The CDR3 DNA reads TGTGCCAGCGTTGCCACCACAGATACGCAGTATTTT. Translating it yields CASVATTDTQYF.

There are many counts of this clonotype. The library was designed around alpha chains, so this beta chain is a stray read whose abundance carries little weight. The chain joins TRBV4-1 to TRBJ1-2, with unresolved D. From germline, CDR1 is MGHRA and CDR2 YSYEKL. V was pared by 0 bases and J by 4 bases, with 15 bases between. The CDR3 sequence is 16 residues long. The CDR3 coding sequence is TGCGCCAGCAGCCAAGATCGACGGGAAAAGGGCTATGGCTACACCTTC. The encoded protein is CASSQDRREKGYGYTF.

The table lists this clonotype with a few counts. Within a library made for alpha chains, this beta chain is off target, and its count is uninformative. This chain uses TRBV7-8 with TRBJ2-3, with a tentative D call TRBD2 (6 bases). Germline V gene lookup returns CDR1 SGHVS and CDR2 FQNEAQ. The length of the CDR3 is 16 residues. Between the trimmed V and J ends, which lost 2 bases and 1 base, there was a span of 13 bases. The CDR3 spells CASSLRRVLGTDTQYF. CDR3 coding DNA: TGTGCCAGCAGCTTACGGAGGGTATTAGGCACAGATACGCAGTATTTT.

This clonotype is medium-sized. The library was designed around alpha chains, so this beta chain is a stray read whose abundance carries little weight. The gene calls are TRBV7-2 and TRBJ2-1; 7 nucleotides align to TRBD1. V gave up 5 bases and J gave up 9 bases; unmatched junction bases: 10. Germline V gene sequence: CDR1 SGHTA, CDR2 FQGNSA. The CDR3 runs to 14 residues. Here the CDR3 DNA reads TGTGCCAGCAGCCGAGCACAGGGGTTTCCTGAGCAGTTCTTC. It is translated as CASSRAQGFPEQFF.

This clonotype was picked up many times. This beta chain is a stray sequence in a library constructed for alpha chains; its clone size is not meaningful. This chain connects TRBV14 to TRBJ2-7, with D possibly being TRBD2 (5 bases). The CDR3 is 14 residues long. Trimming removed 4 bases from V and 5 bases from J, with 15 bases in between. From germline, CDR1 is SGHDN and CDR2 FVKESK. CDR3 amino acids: CASSLSRGVNEQYF. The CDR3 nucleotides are TGTGCCAGCAGCCTTAGTCGGGGTGTGAACGAGCAGTACTTC.

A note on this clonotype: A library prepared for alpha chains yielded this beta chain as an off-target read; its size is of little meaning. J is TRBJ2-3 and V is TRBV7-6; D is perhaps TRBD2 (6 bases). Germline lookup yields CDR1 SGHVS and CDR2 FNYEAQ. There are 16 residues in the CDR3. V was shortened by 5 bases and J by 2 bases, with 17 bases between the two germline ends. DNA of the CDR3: TGTGCCAGCAGCACCCGGATCGGGGGAAACACAGATACGCAGTATTTT. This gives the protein CASSTRIGGNTDTQYF.